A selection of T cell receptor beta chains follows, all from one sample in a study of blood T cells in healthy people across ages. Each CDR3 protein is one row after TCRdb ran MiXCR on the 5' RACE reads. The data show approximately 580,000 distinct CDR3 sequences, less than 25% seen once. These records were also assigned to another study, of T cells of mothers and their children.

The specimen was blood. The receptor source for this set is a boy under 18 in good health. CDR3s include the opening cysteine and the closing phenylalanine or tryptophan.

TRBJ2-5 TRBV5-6 CASTLISGGETQYF
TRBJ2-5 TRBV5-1 CASSLERGGLETQYF
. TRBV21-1 CASSKSPYEQYF
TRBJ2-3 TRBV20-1 CSAETSGGTDTQYF
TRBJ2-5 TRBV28 CASSEGLAGGQRETQYF
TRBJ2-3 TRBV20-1 CSASGTSSTDTQYF
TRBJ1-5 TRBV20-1 CSAPAGQFRQPQHF
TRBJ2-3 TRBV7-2 CASSTTGEDTQYF
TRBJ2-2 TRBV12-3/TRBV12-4 CASSPLTAGLKPGELFF
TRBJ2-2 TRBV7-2 CASSRTSGSGTGELFF
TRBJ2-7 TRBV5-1 CASSLGTGGYEQYF
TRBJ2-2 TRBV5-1 CASSLEAGILTGELFF
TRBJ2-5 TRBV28 CASNRGDPKMGQYF
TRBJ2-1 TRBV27 CASSLSIPAYNEQFF
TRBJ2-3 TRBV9 CASSVATPDTQYF
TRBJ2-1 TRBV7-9 CASRGVPGLAGETSSYNEQFF
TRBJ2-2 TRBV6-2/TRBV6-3 CASSRLAANTGELFF
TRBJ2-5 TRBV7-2 CASSFDREETQYF
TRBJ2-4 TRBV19 CASSIELAKNIQYF
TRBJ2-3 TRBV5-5 CASSLPGGDVRSGGDTQYF
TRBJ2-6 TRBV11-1 CASSLRGVRANVLTF
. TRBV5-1 CASSFRQGVEAYEQYF
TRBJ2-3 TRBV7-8 CASSWSRNTDTQYF
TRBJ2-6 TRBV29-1 CSARTGANVLTF
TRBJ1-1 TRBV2 CASSDRGRGRTEAFF
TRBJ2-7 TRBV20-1 CSGGLNGQGHF
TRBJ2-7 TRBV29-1 CSVLVSTINEQYF
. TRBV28 CASSLWGTSGLSSYEQYF
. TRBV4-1 CASSQPGQGGETQYF
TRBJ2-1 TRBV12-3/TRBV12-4 CASNGLAGANEQFF
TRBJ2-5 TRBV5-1 CASSVTDGETQYF
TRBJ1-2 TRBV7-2 CASSSPRATPDPLNYGYTF
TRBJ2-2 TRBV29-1 CSVEAQTGELFF
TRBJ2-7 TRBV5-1 CASSLGAGMDEQYF
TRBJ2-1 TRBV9 CASSVAGLPYNEQFF
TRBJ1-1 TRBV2 CAILVAKMNTEAFF
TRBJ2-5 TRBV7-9 CASSLGARTQYF
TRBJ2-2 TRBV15 CATSGDRAHTGELFF
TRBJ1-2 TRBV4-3 CASSQDRWTLYGYTF
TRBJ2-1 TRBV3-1 CASSQDQGTSRPYNEQFF
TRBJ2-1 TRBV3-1 CASSPPASGGAGNEQFF
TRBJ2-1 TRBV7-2 CASSLERGRGNEQFF
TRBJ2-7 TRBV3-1 CASSQDSYRGLYEQYF
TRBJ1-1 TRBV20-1 CSASFPAGNTEAFF
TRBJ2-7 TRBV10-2 CASSSQLAGGEQYF